The 13 T cell receptor beta chains presented below share a single source sample, sequenced in a study of CD8 T cells in Susac syndrome. After extraction with the RNeasy kit, about 0.5 to 1 ug of the RNA was reverse transcribed using random hexamers. TCRdb re-called the immunoSEQ multiplex PCR reads with MiXCR, one entry per CDR3 protein. The repertoire holds some 200,000 distinct CDR3 sequences, with 85% to 95% as singletons. Sequenced sample: CD8+ T cells from PBMCs. The receptor source for this set is a human donor with Susac syndrome.

The chain joins TRBV18 to TRBJ2-3; D unclear. From germline, CDR1 is KGHSH and CDR2 LQKENI. V lost 0 bases to trimming and J lost 4 bases, with 8 bases between them. The CDR3 spans 14 residues. In DNA, the CDR3 is TGTGCCAGCTCACCACCGGGGTCGGCAGATACGCAGTATTTT. It yields the protein CASSPPGSADTQYF.

The chain uses TRBV19 and TRBJ2-7; 8 nucleotides align to TRBD1. This CDR3 has 16 residues. The trim removed 1 base at V and 2 bases at J, leaving 7 bases unmatched. CDR1 and CDR2 from the germline V gene are LNHDA and SQIVND (reference sequence). The CDR3 sequence is CASSIVVGQGPYEQYF. The DNA of the CDR3 is TGTGCCAGTAGTATAGTCGTAGGACAGGGACCCTACGAGCAGTACTTC. Drawing the rest from reference TRBV19 and TRBJ2-7, the complete variable domain is DGGITQSPKYLFRKEGQNVTLSCEQNLNHDAMYWYRQDPGQGLRLIYYSQIVNDFQKGDIAEGYSVSREKKESFPLTVTSAQKNPTAFYLCASSIVVGQGPYEQYFGPGTRLTVT.

This sequence joins TRBV27 and TRBJ2-7; TRBD1 agrees at 7 bases. V trimming: 10 bases; J trimming: 3 bases; junction bases outside the gene matches: 9. The CDR3 loop spans 13 amino acids. CDR1 is MNHEY and CDR2 is SMNVEV in the germline V gene (reference sequence). The chain's CDR3 is CATSLTGNYEQYF. The DNA of the CDR3 is TGTGCCACCTCGTTGACAGGGAACTACGAGCAGTACTTC.

V usage is TRBV6-5 and J usage is TRBJ1-2; D gene unclear. The CDR3 has 14 residues. Per germline, CDR1 MNHEY and CDR2 SVGAGI. Between the trimmed V and J ends, which lost 5 bases and 0 bases, there was a span of 10 bases. CDR3 sequence reads: CASSPGGTNYGYTF. CDR3 bases: TGTGCCAGCAGTCCGGGAGGAACTAACTATGGCTACACCTTC.

The CDR3 DNA follows: TGCGCCAGCAGCCAACCGCAGGGGGATCGGACTCAGCCCCAGCATTTT. This codes for CASSQPQGDRTQPQHF. The V call is TRBV4-1, the J call TRBJ1-5, with TRBD1 matching 7 bases. The germline V gene has CDR1 MGHRA and CDR2 YSYEKL. This CDR3 has 16 residues. Trimming at V came to 2 bases and at J to 6 bases, leaving 10 bases not matched to a gene.

J is TRBJ2-1 and V is TRBV7-9; TRBD2 matches at 10 bases. Germline-derived CDR1 and CDR2 are SEHNR and FQNEAQ (reference sequence). The V segment lost 7 bases and the J segment 7 bases; nucleotides outside the gene matches: 10. The CDR3 is 15 amino acids. The CDR3 spells CASNLAGEGSNEQFF. CDR3 sequence (DNA): TGTGCCAGCAACCTAGCGGGGGAGGGATCTAATGAGCAGTTCTTC. Full variable domain (remainder filled in from reference TRBV7-9 and TRBJ2-1): DTGVSQNPRHKITKRGQNVTFRCDPISEHNRLYWYRQTLGQGPEFLTYFQNEAQLEKSRLLSDRFSAERPKGSFSTLEIQRTEQGDSAMYLCASNLAGEGSNEQFFGPGTRLTVL.

The chain recombines TRBV20-1 with TRBJ2-7; 8 bases agree with TRBD2. CDR3 length: 12 amino acids. V lost 6 bases and J lost 7; bases outside the gene matches: 8. Germline lookup yields CDR1 DFQATT and CDR2 SNEGSKA (reference sequence). DNA for the CDR3: TGCAGTGCGACTAGCGCTGACTTGGAGCAGTACTTC. Amino acid sequence: CSATSADLEQYF.

The rearrangement links TRBV7-2 to TRBJ2-3; a possible D gene is TRBD2 (5 bases). The CDR3 is 15 residues long. V lost 1 base, J lost 5 bases, and 13 bases lay in between. Germline V lookup: CDR1 SGHTA, CDR2 FQGNSA. The DNA of the CDR3 is TGTGCCAGCAGCTTAGTGGGGAGTACGGGAGATACGCAGTATTTT. Its protein is CASSLVGSTGDTQYF.

The chain uses TRBV3-1 and TRBJ2-5; 9 bases are shared with TRBD2. Trimming at V came to 0 bases and at J to 1 base, leaving 9 bases not matched to a gene. The germline V gene has CDR1 LGHDT and CDR2 YNNKEL (reference sequence). The CDR3 consists of 18 residues. The CDR3 protein is CASSQDRPSGALQETQYF. The CDR3 nucleotides are TGTGCCAGCAGCCAAGATCGGCCTAGCGGGGCCCTCCAAGAGACCCAGTACTTC.

This clonotype was observed a single time. The chain combines TRBV12-3 or TRBV12-4 with TRBJ2-7; 14 bases map to TRBD2. With 6 bases clipped from V and 5 bases from J, the junction kept 15 bases outside the gene matches. This CDR3 contains 18 residues. In DNA, the CDR3 is TGTGCCAGCAGCGAAAGACTAGCGGGAGGGCCATTTGCGGACGAGCAGTACTTC. Amino acid sequence: CASSERLAGGPFADEQYF.

V and J are TRBV29-1 and TRBJ1-4; TRBD1 might be the D (5 bases). Germline-derived CDR1 and CDR2 are SQVTM and ANQGSEA. V shed 6 bases and J shed 0 bases, with 17 bases lying between them. The CDR3 is 16 amino acids. Here the CDR3 reads CSVGTPGGTTNEKLFF. CDR3 DNA sequence: TGCAGCGTGGGGACTCCTGGGGGAACAACTAATGAAAAACTGTTTTTT.

The genes are TRBV20-1 and TRBJ2-1; 13 bases align to TRBD2. After removal of 4 bases from V and 16 bases from J, the junction contained 7 bases not matched to a gene. The CDR3 is 12 residues long. Germline CDR1 is DFQATT and CDR2 is SNEGSKA (reference sequence). In nucleotides, the CDR3 is TGCAGTGCTACCCCACTAGCGGGAGGGAGATTCTTC. It codes for CSATPLAGGRFF.

The chain is built from TRBV5-1 and TRBJ1-1, with a possible D match to TRBD1 (6 bases). The V end was cut by 0 bases, the J end by 3 bases, with 9 bases between. Germline V CDR1 and CDR2: SGHRS, YFSETQ. The CDR3 length is 14 residues. The CDR3 region has the DNA TGCGCCAGCAGCTTGGATGGGGGCTACACTGAAGCTTTCTTT. Residues: CASSLDGGYTEAFF.